These 27 T cell receptor beta chains were all obtained from the same sample, sequenced in a study of T cell repertoires in cytomegalovirus infection. Via MiXCR, TCRdb re-called the reads, giving one row per CDR3 protein. This table has about 700,000 distinct CDR3 sequences, 30% to 35% appearing once. For these TCRs, the target antigens are not known. Specimen: cultured PBMCs, collected from culture after CMV antigen stimulation. These receptor sequences come from a human donor in good health (CMV status not recorded). Some clones in this sample may be carry-over from other donors' samples.

V and J are TRBV2 and TRBJ2-1; 7 bases are a match to TRBD2. This CDR3 is built from 19 residues. The ends lost 7 bases at V and 0 bases at J; junction bases unmatched: 18. Germline lookup yields CDR1 SNHLY and CDR2 FYNNEI. The CDR3 sequence is CASMLPASGPPSSYNEQFF. The CDR3 DNA sequence: TGTGCCAGCATGCTCCCGGCTAGCGGACCCCCAAGCTCCTACAATGAGCAGTTCTTC.

This clonotype was counted only a few times. CDR3 DNA sequence: TGCGCCAGCAGCCAAGCGAGTCTAATGAACACTGAAGCTTTCTTT. Amino acids: CASSQASLMNTEAFF. The rearrangement uses TRBV4-1 and TRBJ1-1; D is ambiguous. Germline values: CDR1 MGHRA, CDR2 YSYEKL. V was shortened by 1 base and J by 0 bases, with 9 bases between the two germline ends. This CDR3 is built from 15 residues.

The CDR3 sequence: CATSRGAGGQETQYF. In DNA, the CDR3 is TGTGCCACCAGCAGGGGAGCGGGGGGACAAGAGACCCAGTACTTC. The rearrangement links TRBV15 to TRBJ2-5; the match to TRBD2 covers 9 bases. The V gene end was trimmed by 3 bases and the J gene end by 2 bases; junction bases not matched to a gene: 4. The CDR3 totals 15 residues. Germline V gene sequence: CDR1 LNHNV, CDR2 YYDKDF (reference sequence).

Only a few counts were recorded for this clonotype. V gene TRBV29-1 combines with J gene TRBJ1-2; D perhaps matches TRBD1 (6 bases). The CDR3 sequence is 14 residues long. In germline, CDR1 is SQVTM, CDR2 ANQGSEA. Trimming shortened V by 1 base and J by 7 bases, and 16 bases separated the two germline ends. The CDR3 is CSVEVGGPALGYTF. The CDR3 DNA is TGCAGCGTTGAAGTTGGGGGGCCGGCCCTTGGCTACACCTTC.

This clonotype has a handful of counts. This chain connects TRBV27 to TRBJ2-1; a possible D gene is TRBD1 (5 bases). The CDR3 covers 14 residues. Trimming cost V 1 base and J 7 bases, with 11 bases left between them. Looked up from germline, CDR1 is MNHEY and CDR2 is SMNVEV (reference sequence). Written as DNA, the CDR3 is TGTGCCAGCAGTTTATTTCCAGGGCCTAATGAGCAGTTCTTC. Protein product: CASSLFPGPNEQFF.

This clonotype was seen once. The chain joins TRBV20-1 to TRBJ2-1; 9 nucleotides match TRBD1. The CDR3 covers 14 residues. The germline V gene has CDR1 DFQATT and CDR2 SNEGSKA (reference sequence). V was pared by 5 bases and J by 6 bases, with 8 bases of the junction left unmatched. The CDR3, as DNA: TGCAGTGCTCGGATACAGGGGGCTATCAATGAGCAGTTCTTC. This translates into CSARIQGAINEQFF.

The chain has TRBV20-1 and TRBJ2-1; 11 bases are shared with TRBD2. V was clipped by 5 bases and J by 6 bases; unmatched bases: 6. CDR3 size: 14 residues. Looked up from germline, CDR1 is DFQATT and CDR2 is SNEGSKA (reference sequence). The CDR3 region has the DNA TGCAGTGCTTCACTAACTAGCGGGAGCAATGAGCAGTTCTTC. As protein: CSASLTSGSNEQFF.

The genes are TRBV18 and TRBJ2-7, with 14 bases identical to TRBD2. Per the germline V gene, CDR1 is KGHSH and CDR2 is LQKENI. V gave up 5 bases and J gave up 7 bases; unmatched junction bases: 7. The CDR3 has 15 residues. In nucleotides, the CDR3 is TGTGCCAGCTCATCGGGACTAGCGGGAGTTTGGGAGCAGTACTTC. It codes for CASSSGLAGVWEQYF.

The rearrangement joins TRBV6-6 to TRBJ2-7; perhaps TRBD1 as D (5 bases). The germline CDR1 and CDR2 sequences are MNHNY and SVGAGI (reference sequence). The CDR3 contains 12 residues. V was pared by 6 bases and J by 4 bases, with 10 bases between. Here the CDR3 reads CASRLTDYEQYF. The CDR3 DNA sequence: TGTGCCAGCAGATTGACAGATTACGAGCAGTACTTC.

V is TRBV6-2 or TRBV6-3 and J is TRBJ1-4; 8 nucleotides match TRBD1. The V gene end was trimmed by 8 bases and the J gene end by 5 bases; junction bases not matched to a gene: 16. This CDR3 has 17 residues. CDR1 and CDR2 from the germline V gene are MNHEY and SVGEGT. The CDR3 region is CASGGAPVTGENEKLFF. The CDR3 nucleotides read TGTGCCAGCGGTGGGGCCCCCGTGACAGGGGAGAATGAAAAACTGTTTTTT.

In this sample, this clonotype turned up a few times. The CDR3 here is CASSLEGISHEQYF. CDR3 DNA: TGTGCCAGCAGCTTGGAGGGTATTTCCCACGAGCAGTACTTC. The chain joins TRBV7-9 to TRBJ2-7; D might be TRBD2 (6 bases). V shed 3 bases and J shed 5 bases, with 14 bases lying between them. The CDR3 covers 14 residues. Germline loops: CDR1 SEHNR, CDR2 FQNEAQ (reference sequence).

This chain joins TRBV20-1 and TRBJ1-6, with TRBD1 as a possible D gene (6 bases). The CDR3 runs to 15 residues. CDR1 and CDR2 (germline): DFQATT, SNEGSKA (reference sequence). The V gene lost 5 bases and the J gene lost 0 bases, with 11 bases spanning the gap. CDR3 in DNA: TGCAGTGCTCACAGGGAAGGCTCCTATAATTCACCCCTCCACTTT. It yields the protein CSAHREGSYNSPLHF.

The chain recombines TRBV10-3 with TRBJ1-2; D gene ambiguous. CDR3 length: 14 amino acids. V lost 8 bases to trimming and J lost 1 base, with 14 bases between them. Germline loops: CDR1 ENHRY, CDR2 SYGVKD. The CDR3 DNA is TGTGCCATCCGGCCAGGAGAGAGTAACTATGGCTACACCTTC. Protein: CAIRPGESNYGYTF.

This clonotype was seen more than once but under ten times. The V gene is TRBV4-1, the J gene TRBJ2-7, with 10 bases identical to TRBD1. The V gene end was trimmed by 5 bases and the J gene end by 4 bases; junction bases not matched to a gene: 8. The CDR3 sequence is 15 residues long. Germline values: CDR1 MGHRA, CDR2 YSYEKL. In nucleotides, the CDR3 is TGCGCCAGCAGCACCCGGGACAGGGGCGCTTACGAGCAGTACTTC. Protein sequence: CASSTRDRGAYEQYF.

This clonotype came up a few times. The chain is built from TRBV4-2 and TRBJ1-4; D is uncertain. CDR1 LGHNA and CDR2 YNFKEQ come from the germline V gene. V shed 0 bases and J shed 6 bases, with 8 bases lying between them. The CDR3 contains 14 residues. The CDR3 loop reads CASSQERQDEKLFF. CDR3 coding DNA: TGTGCCAGCAGCCAAGAGAGGCAGGATGAAAAACTGTTTTTT.

Only a few counts were recorded for this clonotype. The chain joins TRBV5-6 to TRBJ2-5, with 11 bases identical to TRBD1. CDR1 SGHDT and CDR2 YYEEEE come from the germline V gene. Trimming cost V 3 bases and J 2 bases; bases outside gene matches: 6. The CDR3 contains 16 residues. The CDR3 DNA follows: TGTGCCAGCAGCTGGGACAGGGGGTTCCGACAAGAGACCCAGTACTTC. It encodes CASSWDRGFRQETQYF.

This clonotype has more than one count but fewer than ten. The CDR3 DNA follows: TGCAGTGCAACCCCACTAGCAGACGAGCAGTACTTC. Translating it yields CSATPLADEQYF. The chain couples TRBV20-1 to TRBJ2-7; D may be TRBD2 (6 bases). Per germline, CDR1 DFQATT and CDR2 SNEGSKA (reference sequence). With 6 bases removed from V and 5 bases from J, the gap between germline ends came to 14 bases. The CDR3 contains 12 residues.

In this sample, this clonotype turned up many times. This chain links TRBV7-8 with TRBJ2-3; 7 bases are a match to TRBD1. CDR1 is SGHVS, CDR2 FQNEAQ, per germline. The CDR3 length is 15 residues. Germline trimming cut 5 bases from V and 0 bases from J; bases unmatched to any gene: 5. The CDR3 sequence: CASSPRDSSTDTQYF. CDR3 bases: TGTGCCAGCAGCCCGAGGGACAGCAGCACAGATACGCAGTATTTT.

The rearrangement joins TRBV27 to TRBJ2-5; D perhaps matches TRBD1 (5 bases). Germline V gene data show CDR1 as MNHEY and CDR2 as SMNVEV (reference sequence). V dropped 5 bases and J dropped 5 bases, with 12 bases sitting between them. The CDR3 has 13 amino acids. The CDR3 bases are TGTGCCAGCAGTATCAGGGTACTTGAGACCCAGTACTTC. This codes for CASSIRVLETQYF.

This clonotype was counted a few times. The gene calls are TRBV10-3 and TRBJ2-7, with 10 bases aligning to TRBD1. Trimming took 2 bases from V and 4 from J; bases not matched to a gene: 5. Per germline, CDR1 ENHRY and CDR2 SYGVKD. The CDR3 sequence is 15 residues long. CDR3 amino acids: CAISEPGTGEYEQYF. The CDR3 DNA follows: TGTGCCATCAGTGAGCCCGGGACAGGGGAATACGAGCAGTACTTC.

This chain connects TRBV18 to TRBJ1-3; D uncertain. Between the trimmed V and J ends, which lost 3 bases and 0 bases, there was a span of 3 bases. Germline loops: CDR1 KGHSH, CDR2 LQKENI. The CDR3 runs 13 residues. CDR3 DNA: TGTGCCAGCTCACCGGACTCTGGAAACACCATATATTTT. Protein: CASSPDSGNTIYF.

This chain connects TRBV9 to TRBJ2-1; 10 bases fit TRBD1. The CDR3 is 16 amino acids. Germline-derived CDR1 and CDR2 are SGDLS and YYNGEE. The V gene end was trimmed by 4 bases and the J gene end by 4 bases; junction bases not matched to a gene: 8. In nucleotides, the CDR3 is TGTGCCAGCAGCCCGGGACAGGGGCGAACTTACAATGAGCAGTTCTTC. Amino acid sequence: CASSPGQGRTYNEQFF.

The chain couples TRBV12-3 or TRBV12-4 to TRBJ2-7; D is undetermined. The ends were cut back, 5 bases at V and 8 bases at J, with 13 bases in the middle. This CDR3 contains 12 residues. Here the CDR3 reads CASSPGGNQQYF. The CDR3 DNA is TGTGCCAGCAGTCCTGGCGGCAATCAGCAGTACTTC.

This clonotype showed up many times. The chain has TRBV7-9 and TRBJ1-2; the D gene is possibly TRBD1 (6 bases). CDR1 is SEHNR and CDR2 is FQNEAQ in the germline V gene (reference sequence). V was pared by 0 bases and J by 6 bases, with 11 bases between. This CDR3 has 14 amino acids. CDR3 nucleotide sequence: TGTGCCAGCAGCTTAGCGCTGACAGGACATGGCTACACCTTC. It encodes CASSLALTGHGYTF.

For this clonotype: The CDR3 does not end in the conserved phenylalanine or tryptophan, so this is likely a read error. It is unclear where the CDR3 begins or ends on the DNA, so no DNA is shown, and the CDR3 is as TCRdb lists it. This rearrangement joins TRBV4-1 to TRBJ2-7. The CDR3 region is 8 residues in length, termini included. Per the germline V gene, CDR1 is MGHRA and CDR2 is YSYEKL. The CDR3 protein is CASSQGVL.

This clonotype was detected many times. The chain links TRBV7-2 to TRBJ2-1; D gene ambiguous. The CDR3 sequence is 12 residues long. CDR1 is SGHTA and CDR2 is FQGNSA in the germline V gene. Trimming left V 1 base short and J 13 bases short, with 11 bases between. The CDR3 DNA sequence: TGTGCCAGCAGCTTAGTGGCCCGGGTCCAGTTCTTC. Encoded protein: CASSLVARVQFF. The whole variable domain, filled in from reference TRBV7-2 and TRBJ2-1, reads GAGVSQSPSNKVTEKGKDVELRCDPISGHTALYWYRQSLGQGLEFLIYFQGNSAPDKSGLPSDRFSAERTGGSVSTLTIQRTQQEDSAVYLCASSLVARVQFFGPGTRLTVL.

The CDR3 here is CASSEWTALEGGNTIYF. In nucleotides, the CDR3 is TGTGCCAGCAGTGAATGGACAGCTCTTGAGGGTGGAAACACCATATATTTT. This rearrangement joins TRBV2 to TRBJ1-3; possible D gene TRBD1, 6 bases. Trimming left V 2 bases short and J 3 bases short, with 17 bases between. CDR3 length: 17 amino acids. Germline V gene data show CDR1 as SNHLY and CDR2 as FYNNEI. Combining the CDR3 with reference TRBV2 and TRBJ1-3 gives the whole variable domain EPEVTQTPSHQVTQMGQEVILRCVPISNHLYFYWYRQILGQKVEFLVSFYNNEISEKSEIFDDQFSVERPDGSNFTLKIRSTKLEDSAMYFCASSEWTALEGGNTIYFGEGSWLTVV.